These 25 T cell receptor beta chains were all obtained from the same sample, sequenced in a study of T cell responses to AZD1222 COVID-19 vaccine. TCRdb's copy holds only in-frame clones and misses some; the assay was immunoSEQ multiplex PCR. The sample yields over 90,000 clones, approximately 86% seen once. The source material was peripheral blood, sampled on day 0 of AZD1222 vaccination. The receptors come from an adult in good health.

This chain uses TRBV20-1 with TRBJ1-4; perhaps TRBD1 as D (6 bases). This CDR3 is built from 15 residues. V lost 3 bases to trimming and J lost 10 bases, with 21 bases between them. Germline values: CDR1 DFQATT, CDR2 SNEGSKA (reference sequence). The CDR3 loop reads CSASRGGQTLGKLFF. CDR3 nucleotides: TGCAGTGCTAGTCGGGGGGGGCAGACCTTAGGAAAACTGTTTTTT.

CDR3 DNA: TGTGCCAGCAGTGAAGCAGGGACAGGTCCTGAGCAGTTCTTC. Its translation: CASSEAGTGPEQFF. This rearrangement joins TRBV6-1 to TRBJ2-1, with 8 bases identical to TRBD1. Germline CDR1 is MNHNS and CDR2 is SASEGT. The ends lost 0 bases at V and 9 bases at J; junction bases unmatched: 4. This CDR3 has 14 residues.

The V gene is TRBV28, the J gene TRBJ1-2; weak D call: TRBD1 (6 bases). The ends were cut back, 3 bases at V and 2 bases at J, with 10 bases in the middle. This CDR3 has 14 amino acids. Germline CDR1 is MDHEN and CDR2 is SYDVKM. CDR3 nucleotides: TGTGCCAGCAGTTTGGGGGCAGCCAACTATGGCTACACCTTC. Translating gives CASSLGAANYGYTF.

The chain links TRBV20-1 to TRBJ1-6; D uncertain. The CDR3 has 11 amino acids. Germline V gene data show CDR1 as DFQATT and CDR2 as SNEGSKA (reference sequence). DNA of the CDR3: TGCGCTACGGTTGGGAATTCACCCCTCCACTTT. The encoded protein is CATVGNSPLHF.

The chain links TRBV6-2 or TRBV6-3 to TRBJ1-1, with a tentative D call TRBD1 (6 bases). Per the germline V gene, CDR1 is MNHEY and CDR2 is SVGEGT. Trimming pared 2 bases from V and 4 bases from J, leaving 14 bases between. The CDR3 spans 15 residues. The CDR3 DNA follows: TGTGCCAGCAGTTACCCCACAGGGAGTGGCACTGAAGCTTTCTTT. The encoded protein is CASSYPTGSGTEAFF.

CDR3 region: CASSQGRELFF. The CDR3 DNA reads as TGTGCCAGCAGTCAGGGGCGGGAGCTGTTTTTT. The chain links TRBV6-2 or TRBV6-3 to TRBJ2-2; D perhaps matches TRBD1 (6 bases). V shed 5 bases and J shed 9 bases, with 7 bases lying between them. The CDR3 has 11 amino acids. Germline values: CDR1 MNHEY, CDR2 SVGEGT.

The chain joins TRBV7-9 to TRBJ2-5; D is ambiguous. Germline V gene data show CDR1 as SEHNR and CDR2 as FQNEAQ (reference sequence). The V end was cut by 0 bases, the J end by 5 bases, with 4 bases between. The CDR3 sequence is 12 residues long. The CDR3 region has the DNA TGTGCCAGCAGCTTAGCGCGGGAGACCCAGTACTTC. Protein sequence: CASSLARETQYF.

The chain carries TRBV7-9 and TRBJ2-7, with 8 positions matching TRBD1. The CDR3 runs to 14 residues. Germline lookup yields CDR1 SEHNR and CDR2 FQNEAQ (reference sequence). The J segment lost 2 bases and the V segment lost 4 bases, leaving 4 bases of the junction unmatched. CDR3 in amino acids: CASSSRDRTYEQYF. The CDR3 coding sequence is TGTGCCAGCAGCTCCCGGGACAGGACCTACGAGCAGTACTTC.

The rearrangement links TRBV2 to TRBJ2-7; D is perhaps TRBD2 (6 bases). Looked up from germline, CDR1 is SNHLY and CDR2 is FYNNEI. The CDR3 contains 15 residues. Trimming cost V 4 bases and J 7 bases, with 20 bases left between them. The CDR3 region is CASSVSGLPRWEQYF. The CDR3 DNA follows: TGTGCCAGCAGTGTAAGCGGGCTACCACGGTGGGAGCAGTACTTC. Filled out from reference TRBV2 and TRBJ2-7, the complete variable domain reads EPEVTQTPSHQVTQMGQEVILRCVPISNHLYFYWYRQILGQKVEFLVSFYNNEISEKSEIFDDQFSVERPDGSNFTLKIRSTKLEDSAMYFCASSVSGLPRWEQYFGPGTRLTVT.

The V and J genes are TRBV27 and TRBJ1-6; TRBD1 aligns across 9 bases. The CDR3 runs 14 residues. Germline CDR1 reads MNHEY; CDR2 reads SMNVEV (reference sequence). Trimming at V came to 1 base and at J to 10 bases, leaving 2 bases not matched to a gene. The CDR3 sequence is CASSLLGQGSPLHF. CDR3 in DNA: TGTGCCAGCAGTTTATTGGGACAGGGATCACCCCTCCACTTT.

The chain combines TRBV11-1 with TRBJ1-1; D is ambiguous. CDR1 is SGHAT, CDR2 FQDESV, per germline (reference sequence). The CDR3 is 13 amino acids. Deletions cut 1 base from V and 0 bases from J, with 3 bases between. The DNA for the CDR3 is TGTGCCAGCAGCTTAGATATGAACACTGAAGCTTTCTTT. This translates into CASSLDMNTEAFF.

This rearrangement joins TRBV6-5 to TRBJ1-1; D ambiguous. Between the trimmed V and J ends, which lost 8 bases and 1 base, there was a span of 8 bases. The CDR3 consists of 12 residues. The germline gives CDR1 MNHEY, CDR2 SVGAGI. The CDR3 DNA reads TGTGCCAGCGGTTTGGGGAACACTGAAGCTTTCTTT. This encodes CASGLGNTEAFF.

This chain uses TRBV7-8 with TRBJ1-2; possibly TRBD1 for D (6 bases). This CDR3 region has 13 residues. From germline, CDR1 is SGHVS and CDR2 FQNEAQ. Trimming cost V 3 bases and J 7 bases, with 12 bases left between them. The chain's CDR3 is CASSLQQGGGYTF. In DNA, the CDR3 is TGTGCCAGCAGCTTGCAACAGGGAGGTGGCTACACCTTC.

The rearrangement uses TRBV5-1 and TRBJ2-1, with D uncertain. Germline lookup yields CDR1 SGHRS and CDR2 YFSETQ. Trimming shortened V by 0 bases and J by 4 bases, and 11 bases separated the two germline ends. The CDR3 has 15 residues. The CDR3 DNA follows: TGCGCCAGCAGCTTGGGAGGTACAGATTACAATGAGCAGTTCTTC. Protein: CASSLGGTDYNEQFF. Full variable domain (rest looked up from reference TRBV5-1 and TRBJ2-1): KAGVTQTPRYLIKTRGQQVTLSCSPISGHRSVSWYQQTPGQGLQFLFEYFSETQRNKGNFPGRFSGRQFSNSRSEMNVSTLELGDSALYLCASSLGGTDYNEQFFGPGTRLTVL.

V is TRBV12-3 or TRBV12-4 and J is TRBJ1-1; D is possibly TRBD1 (5 bases). The length of the CDR3 is 13 residues. Trimming left V 2 bases short and J 5 bases short, with 9 bases between. Here the CDR3 reads CASSLRGGTEAFF. The CDR3 DNA sequence: TGTGCCAGCAGTTTAAGGGGCGGAACTGAAGCTTTCTTT.

V usage is TRBV9 and J usage is TRBJ2-3, with D hard to call. V was pared by 4 bases and J by 1 base, with 4 bases between. The CDR3 runs 12 residues. Germline values: CDR1 SGDLS, CDR2 YYNGEE. CDR3 sequence (DNA): TGTGCCAGCAGCTCAGGCACAGATACGCAGTATTTT. Protein: CASSSGTDTQYF.

In this sample, this clone turned up a few times. The V call is TRBV27, the J call TRBJ2-7, with 7 bases matching TRBD1. The CDR3 contains 14 residues. V lost 2 bases and J lost 6; bases outside the gene matches: 7. The germline V gene has CDR1 MNHEY and CDR2 SMNVEV (reference sequence). The CDR3 is CASSLDRAPGEQYF. CDR3 nucleotides: TGTGCCAGCAGTTTAGACAGGGCACCCGGCGAGCAGTACTTC.

For the CDR3, the DNA is TGCAGCGCCCACGGGCAGGGTTCGGGCTACACCTTC. As protein: CSAHGQGSGYTF. The gene calls are TRBV29-1 and TRBJ1-2; maybe TRBD1 (5 bases). The CDR3 loop spans 12 amino acids. CDR1 and CDR2 (germline): SQVTM, ANQGSEA. Trimming took 7 bases from V and 8 from J, leaving 17 bases between them.

The V call is TRBV9, the J call TRBJ1-3, with no clear D. The ends were cut back, 7 bases at V and 0 bases at J, with 11 bases in the middle. Per germline, CDR1 SGDLS and CDR2 YYNGEE. The CDR3 contains 14 residues. The CDR3 is CASGIRDSGNTIYF. The CDR3 nucleotides read TGTGCCAGCGGGATCCGGGACTCTGGAAACACCATATATTTT.

The count of this clone is one. The chain employs TRBV29-1 and TRBJ2-7, with 8 bases identical to TRBD2. This CDR3 comprises 12 residues. CDR1 SQVTM and CDR2 ANQGSEA come from the germline V gene. V shed 4 bases, J shed 4 bases, and the junction held 3 bases outside the gene matches. The CDR3 protein is CSVGLAGYEQYF. The DNA of the CDR3 is TGCAGCGTTGGCCTAGCGGGTTACGAGCAGTACTTC.

This clone was detected only once. The germline gene is not matched at one end of the junction; a read error may be the cause. The sample carries other DNA sequences with the same CDR3. CDR3 in amino acids: CATMTGVGYNEQFF. CDR3 DNA sequence: TGTGCCACCATGACAGGGGTGGGCTACAATGAACAGTTCTTC. The V call is TRBV15, the J call TRBJ2-1; 8 bases line up with TRBD1. Per germline, CDR1 LNHNV and CDR2 YYDKDF (reference sequence). The CDR3 has 14 residues.

This chain joins TRBV19 and TRBJ2-6; D gene unclear. The V gene lost 4 bases and the J gene lost 0 bases, with 10 bases spanning the gap. CDR3 length: 16 residues. Germline V gene lookup returns CDR1 LNHDA and CDR2 SQIVND (reference sequence). The CDR3 reads CASSSGSSSGANVLTF. The CDR3 DNA reads as TGTGCCAGTAGTAGCGGATCCAGCTCTGGGGCCAACGTCCTGACTTTC.

This clone has more than one count but fewer than ten. The rearrangement joins TRBV30 to TRBJ1-4, with 9 bases matching TRBD1. Per germline, CDR1 GTSNPN and CDR2 SVGIG (reference sequence). Trimming took 6 bases from V and 8 from J; bases not matched to a gene: 13. CDR3 size: 15 residues. CDR3 loop: CACNPGTGSGEKLFF. The CDR3 DNA sequence: TGTGCCTGTAATCCCGGGACAGGGTCGGGGGAAAAACTGTTTTTT.

The chain has TRBV5-1 and TRBJ2-7, with D possibly TRBD1 on 6 matching bases. Germline CDR1 SGHRS, CDR2 YFSETQ. The CDR3 extends over 13 amino acids. V was trimmed by 4 bases and J by 3 bases, leaving 11 bases between them. CDR3 nucleotide sequence: TGCGCCAGCAGCCCGGACAGTAGCTACGAGCAGTACTTC. It codes for CASSPDSSYEQYF. The whole variable domain, filled in from reference TRBV5-1 and TRBJ2-7, reads KAGVTQTPRYLIKTRGQQVTLSCSPISGHRSVSWYQQTPGQGLQFLFEYFSETQRNKGNFPGRFSGRQFSNSRSEMNVSTLELGDSALYLCASSPDSSYEQYFGPGTRLTVT.

This clone turned up a few times. Other DNA variants within this sample encode the same CDR3. The J gene is TRBJ1-5, the V gene TRBV28; no firm D call. The germline gives CDR1 MDHEN, CDR2 SYDVKM. The germline V and J ends were trimmed by 7 bases and 2 bases, with 6 bases remaining between them. The CDR3 is 12 amino acids. The CDR3 sequence is CASTGGNQPQHF. CDR3 DNA sequence: TGTGCCAGCACAGGCGGCAATCAGCCCCAGCATTTT.